This section outlines one T cell receptor (beta chain) sequence together with its context. This entry is derived from a study of cytomegalovirus exposure and HLA in healthy donors. For the study at large: It was reported in a later analysis that the same platform had been used for the 90 to 150 validation repertoires as for the 550 to 750 first-cohort repertoires.

TCRdb keeps only in-frame clones here, not all; method: immunoSEQ multiplex PCR. The sample shows 150,000 to 200,000 clones, roughly 85% of them seen only once. The CDR3 totals 14 residues. CDR1 and CDR2 (germline): MNHEY, SMNVEV (reference sequence). Trimming removed 5 bases from V and 4 bases from J, with 15 bases in between. The chain recombines TRBV27 with TRBJ2-7, with a tentative D call TRBD1 (8 bases). This clonotype was sampled from a man in his late teens or twenties in good health and CMV-seropositive. The sequencing input was PBMCs. CDR3 DNA sequence: TGTGCCAGCAGTCTTAACAGGGGGGGGTACGAGCAGTACTTC. Translation: CASSLNRGGYEQYF.